This T cell receptor (beta chain) was recovered during a study of blood T cell repertoires in COVID-19. Cohorts were determined from participant-reported clinical history. V was clipped by 5 bases and J by 3 bases; unmatched bases: 7. This CDR3 comprises 14 residues. Germline V gene sequence: CDR1 SGHDT, CDR2 YYEEEE. Generated by immunoSEQ multiplex PCR, the TCRdb table keeps only in-frame clones and is missing some. This table holds 200,000 to 250,000 clones, 80% to 90% found once. This receptor was identified in a woman aged 40 to 50 with acute COVID-19. Sample: PBMCs or T cells enriched from blood (not recorded which). This chain joins TRBV5-6 and TRBJ1-2, with 7 bases identical to TRBD1. The CDR3 region is CASRRQGRDYGYTF. The CDR3, as DNA: TGTGCCAGCAGGAGACAGGGACGGGACTATGGCTACACCTTC.